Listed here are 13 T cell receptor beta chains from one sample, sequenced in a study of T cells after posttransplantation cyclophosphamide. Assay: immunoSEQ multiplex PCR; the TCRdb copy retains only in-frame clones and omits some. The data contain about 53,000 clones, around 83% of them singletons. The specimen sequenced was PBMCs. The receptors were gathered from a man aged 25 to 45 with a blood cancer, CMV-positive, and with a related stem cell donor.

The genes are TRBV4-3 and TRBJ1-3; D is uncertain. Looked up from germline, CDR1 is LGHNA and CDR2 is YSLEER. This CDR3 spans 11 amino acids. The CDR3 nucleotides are TGCGCTAGTTCGGGTGGAAACACCATATATTTT. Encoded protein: CASSGGNTIYF.

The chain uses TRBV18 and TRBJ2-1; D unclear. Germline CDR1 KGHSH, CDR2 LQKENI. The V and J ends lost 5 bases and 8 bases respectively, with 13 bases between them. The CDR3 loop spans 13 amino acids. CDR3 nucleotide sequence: TGTGCCAGCTCAAAGTCCCGCGGCGATGAGCAGTTCTTC. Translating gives CASSKSRGDEQFF.

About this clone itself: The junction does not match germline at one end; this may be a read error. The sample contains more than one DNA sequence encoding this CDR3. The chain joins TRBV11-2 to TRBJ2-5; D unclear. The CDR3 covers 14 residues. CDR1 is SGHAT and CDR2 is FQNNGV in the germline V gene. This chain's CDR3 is CASSFYSAKETQYF. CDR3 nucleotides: TGTGCCAGCAGCTTCTACTCAGCGAAAGAGACCCAATACTTC.

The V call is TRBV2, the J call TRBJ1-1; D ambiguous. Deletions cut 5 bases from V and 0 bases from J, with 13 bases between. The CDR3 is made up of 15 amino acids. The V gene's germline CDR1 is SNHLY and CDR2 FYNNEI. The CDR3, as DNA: TGTGCCAGCAGTTTAGATTTCGGGGTGAACACTGAAGCTTTCTTT. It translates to CASSLDFGVNTEAFF.

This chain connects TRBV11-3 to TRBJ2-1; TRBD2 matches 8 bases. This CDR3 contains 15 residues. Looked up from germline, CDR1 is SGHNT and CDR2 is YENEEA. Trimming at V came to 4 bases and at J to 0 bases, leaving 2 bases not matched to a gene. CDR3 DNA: TGTGCCAGCAGCTCGGGACTAGGCTCCTACAATGAGCAGTTCTTC. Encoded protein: CASSSGLGSYNEQFF.

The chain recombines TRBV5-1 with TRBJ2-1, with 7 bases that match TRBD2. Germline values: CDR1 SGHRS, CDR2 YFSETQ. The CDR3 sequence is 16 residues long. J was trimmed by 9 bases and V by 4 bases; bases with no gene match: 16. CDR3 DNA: TGCGCCAGCAGCGCTGAAGGACTAGGATCGACGGCTGAGCAGTTCTTC. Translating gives CASSAEGLGSTAEQFF.

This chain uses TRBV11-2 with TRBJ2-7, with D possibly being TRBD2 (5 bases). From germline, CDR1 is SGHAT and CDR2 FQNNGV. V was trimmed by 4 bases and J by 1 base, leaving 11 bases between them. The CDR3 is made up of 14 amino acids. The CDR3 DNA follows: TGTGCCAGCAGCTGGTCTAGCCTTTCCTACGAGCAGTACTTC. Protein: CASSWSSLSYEQYF.

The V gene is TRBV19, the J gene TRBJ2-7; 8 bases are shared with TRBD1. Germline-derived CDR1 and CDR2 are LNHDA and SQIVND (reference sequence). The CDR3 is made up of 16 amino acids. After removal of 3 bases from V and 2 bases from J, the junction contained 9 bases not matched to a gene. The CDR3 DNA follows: TGTGCCAGTAGTATGTACGCCCAACAGGGGGCCTACGAGCAGTACTTC. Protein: CASSMYAQQGAYEQYF.

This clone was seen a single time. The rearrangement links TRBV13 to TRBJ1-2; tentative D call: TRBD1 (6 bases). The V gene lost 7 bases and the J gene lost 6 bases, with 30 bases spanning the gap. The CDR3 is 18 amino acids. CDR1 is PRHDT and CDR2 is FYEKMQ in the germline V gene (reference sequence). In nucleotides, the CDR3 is TGTGCCAGCACCAGAAGGGGAGCGGCGGAAGGGGGTCATAATGGCTACACCTTC. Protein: CASTRRGAAEGGHNGYTF.

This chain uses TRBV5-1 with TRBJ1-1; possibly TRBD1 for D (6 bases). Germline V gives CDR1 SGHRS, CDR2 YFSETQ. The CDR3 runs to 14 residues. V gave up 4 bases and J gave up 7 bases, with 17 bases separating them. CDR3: CASSTQQGPYEAFF. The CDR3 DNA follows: TGCGCCAGCAGCACACAACAGGGACCATATGAAGCTTTCTTT.

CDR3 bases: TGTGCCAGCAGCTATGACAGGCGATTGTACCAAGAGACCCAGTACTTC. Protein: CASSYDRRLYQETQYF. J is TRBJ2-5 and V is TRBV7-6; D possibly corresponds to TRBD1 (6 bases). The germline gives CDR1 SGHVS, CDR2 FNYEAQ. V lost 4 bases and J 0 bases, leaving 15 bases between the germline ends. The CDR3 runs to 16 residues.

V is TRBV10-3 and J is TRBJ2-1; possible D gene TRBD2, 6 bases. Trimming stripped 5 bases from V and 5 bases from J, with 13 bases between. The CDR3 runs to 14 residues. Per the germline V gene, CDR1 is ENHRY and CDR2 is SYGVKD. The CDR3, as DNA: TGTGCCATCAGTCAGGGAGGAGTCAACAATGAGCAGTTCTTC. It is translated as CAISQGGVNNEQFF.

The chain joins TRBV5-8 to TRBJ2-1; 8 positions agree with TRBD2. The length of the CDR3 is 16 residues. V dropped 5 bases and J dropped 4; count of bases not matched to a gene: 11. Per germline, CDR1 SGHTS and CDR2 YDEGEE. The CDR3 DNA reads TGTGCCAGCAGTATAACTCCTCTAGCGGGTTACAATGAGCAGTTCTTC. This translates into CASSITPLAGYNEQFF.